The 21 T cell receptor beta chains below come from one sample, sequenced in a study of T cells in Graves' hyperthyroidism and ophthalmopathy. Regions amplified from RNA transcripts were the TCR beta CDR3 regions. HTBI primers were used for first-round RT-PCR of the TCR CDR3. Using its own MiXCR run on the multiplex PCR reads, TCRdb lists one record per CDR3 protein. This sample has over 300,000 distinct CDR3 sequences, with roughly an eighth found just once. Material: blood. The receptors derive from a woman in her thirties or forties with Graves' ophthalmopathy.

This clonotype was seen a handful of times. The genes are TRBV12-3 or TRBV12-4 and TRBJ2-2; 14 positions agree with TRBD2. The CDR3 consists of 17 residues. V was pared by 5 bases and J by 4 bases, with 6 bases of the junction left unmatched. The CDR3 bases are TGTGCCAGCAGTAAGGGACTAGCGGGAGATGGCACCGGGGAGCTGTTTTTT. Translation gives CASSKGLAGDGTGELFF.

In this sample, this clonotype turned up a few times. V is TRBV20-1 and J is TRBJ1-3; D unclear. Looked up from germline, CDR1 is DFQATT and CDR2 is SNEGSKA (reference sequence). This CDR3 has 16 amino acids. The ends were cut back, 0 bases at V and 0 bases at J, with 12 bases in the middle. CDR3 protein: CSARDPGPASGNTIYF. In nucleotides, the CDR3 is TGCAGTGCTAGAGATCCAGGACCGGCCTCTGGAAACACCATATATTTT.

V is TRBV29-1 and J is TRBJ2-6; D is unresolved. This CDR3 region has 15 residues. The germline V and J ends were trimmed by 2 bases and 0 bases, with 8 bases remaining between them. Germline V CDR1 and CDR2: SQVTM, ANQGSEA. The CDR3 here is CSVETVDSGANVLTF. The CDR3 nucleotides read TGCAGCGTTGAAACGGTGGACTCTGGGGCCAACGTCCTGACTTTC.

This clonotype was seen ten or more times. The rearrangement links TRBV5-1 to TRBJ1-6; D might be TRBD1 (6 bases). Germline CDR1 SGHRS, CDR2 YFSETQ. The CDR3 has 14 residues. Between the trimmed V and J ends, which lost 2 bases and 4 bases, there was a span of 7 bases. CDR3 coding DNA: TGCGCCAGCAGCTTACAGGGTTATAATTCACCCCTCCACTTT. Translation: CASSLQGYNSPLHF.

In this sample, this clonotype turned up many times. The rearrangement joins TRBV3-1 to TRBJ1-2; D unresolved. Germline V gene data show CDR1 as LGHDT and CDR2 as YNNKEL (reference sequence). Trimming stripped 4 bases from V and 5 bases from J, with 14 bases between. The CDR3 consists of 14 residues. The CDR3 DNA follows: TGTGCCAGCAGCCCTAGGGTCGGGAGATATGGCTACACCTTC. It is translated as CASSPRVGRYGYTF.

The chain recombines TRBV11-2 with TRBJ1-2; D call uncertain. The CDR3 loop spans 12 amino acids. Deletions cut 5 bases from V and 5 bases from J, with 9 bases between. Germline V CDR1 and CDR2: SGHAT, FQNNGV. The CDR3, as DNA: TGTGCCAGCAGCCGTCCCGGATATGGCTACACCTTC. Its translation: CASSRPGYGYTF.

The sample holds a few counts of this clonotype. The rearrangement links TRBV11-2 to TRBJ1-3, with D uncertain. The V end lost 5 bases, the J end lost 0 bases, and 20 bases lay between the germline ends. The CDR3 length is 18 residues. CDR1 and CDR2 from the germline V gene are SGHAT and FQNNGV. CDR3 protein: CASSPFGPSGNSGNTIYF. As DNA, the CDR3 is TGTGCCAGCAGCCCATTTGGACCCTCCGGGAACTCTGGAAACACCATATATTTT. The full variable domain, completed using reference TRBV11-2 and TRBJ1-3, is EAGVAQSPRYKIIEKRQSVAFWCNPISGHATLYWYQQILGQGPKLLIQFQNNGVVDDSQLPKDRFSAERLKGVDSTLKIQPAKLEDSAVYLCASSPFGPSGNSGNTIYFGEGSWLTVV.

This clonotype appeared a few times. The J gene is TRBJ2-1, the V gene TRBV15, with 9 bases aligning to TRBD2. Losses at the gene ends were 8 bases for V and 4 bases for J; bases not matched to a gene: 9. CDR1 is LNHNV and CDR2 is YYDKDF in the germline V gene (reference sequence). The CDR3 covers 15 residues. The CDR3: CATGGAGGLYNEQFF. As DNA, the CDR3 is TGTGCCACCGGGGGGGCGGGAGGGCTGTACAATGAGCAGTTCTTC.

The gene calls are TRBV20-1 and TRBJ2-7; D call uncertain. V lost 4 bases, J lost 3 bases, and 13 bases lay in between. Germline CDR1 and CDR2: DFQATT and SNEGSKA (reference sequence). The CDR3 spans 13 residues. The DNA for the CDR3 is TGCAGTGCTACAAGTACCGTAGGCTACGAGCAGTACTTC. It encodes CSATSTVGYEQYF.

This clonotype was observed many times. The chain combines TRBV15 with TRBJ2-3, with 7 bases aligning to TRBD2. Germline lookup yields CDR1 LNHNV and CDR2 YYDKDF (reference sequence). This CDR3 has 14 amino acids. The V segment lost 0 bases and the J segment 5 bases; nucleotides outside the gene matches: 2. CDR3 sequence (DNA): TGTGCCACCAGCAGAGATGCTAGCGGAGATACGCAGTATTTT. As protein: CATSRDASGDTQYF. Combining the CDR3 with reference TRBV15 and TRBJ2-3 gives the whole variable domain DAMVIQNPRYQVTQFGKPVTLSCSQTLNHNVMYWYQQKSSQAPKLLFHYYDKDFNNEADTPDNFQSRRPNTSFCFLDIRSPGLGDTAMYLCATSRDASGDTQYFGPGTRLTVL.

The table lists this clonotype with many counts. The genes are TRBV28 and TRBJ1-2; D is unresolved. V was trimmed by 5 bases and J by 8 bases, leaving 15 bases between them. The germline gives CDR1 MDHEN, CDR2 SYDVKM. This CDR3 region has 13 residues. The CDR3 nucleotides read TGTGCCAGCAGTCCCCCGTGGGGTTTGGGCTACACCTTC. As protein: CASSPPWGLGYTF.

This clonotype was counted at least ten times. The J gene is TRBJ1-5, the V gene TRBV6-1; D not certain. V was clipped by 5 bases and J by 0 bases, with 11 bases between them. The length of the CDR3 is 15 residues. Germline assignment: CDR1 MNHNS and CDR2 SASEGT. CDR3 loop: CASSSSVYSNQPQHF. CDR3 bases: TGTGCCAGCAGTTCTTCTGTGTATAGCAATCAGCCCCAGCATTTT.

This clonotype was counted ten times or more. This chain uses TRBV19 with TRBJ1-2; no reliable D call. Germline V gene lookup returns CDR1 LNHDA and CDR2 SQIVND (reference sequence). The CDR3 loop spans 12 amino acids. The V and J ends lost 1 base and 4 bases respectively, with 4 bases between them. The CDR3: CASSIASYGYTF. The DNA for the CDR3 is TGTGCCAGTAGTATAGCAAGCTATGGCTACACCTTC. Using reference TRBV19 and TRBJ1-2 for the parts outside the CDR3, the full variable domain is DGGITQSPKYLFRKEGQNVTLSCEQNLNHDAMYWYRQDPGQGLRLIYYSQIVNDFQKGDIAEGYSVSREKKESFPLTVTSAQKNPTAFYLCASSIASYGYTFGSGTRLTVV.

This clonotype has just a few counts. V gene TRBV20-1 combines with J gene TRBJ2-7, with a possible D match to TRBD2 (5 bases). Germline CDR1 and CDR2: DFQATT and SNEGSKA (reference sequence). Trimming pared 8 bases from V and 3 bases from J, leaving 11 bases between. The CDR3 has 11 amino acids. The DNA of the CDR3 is TGCAGTTCCGCGAGCGGCTACGAGCAGTACTTC. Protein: CSSASGYEQYF.

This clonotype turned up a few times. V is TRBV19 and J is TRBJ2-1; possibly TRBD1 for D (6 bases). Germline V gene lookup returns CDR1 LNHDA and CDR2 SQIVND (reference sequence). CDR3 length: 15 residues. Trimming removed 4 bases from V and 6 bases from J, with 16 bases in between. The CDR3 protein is CASSTLRGGRNEQFF. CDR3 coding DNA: TGTGCCAGTAGTACCCTCCGAGGGGGACGCAATGAGCAGTTCTTC.

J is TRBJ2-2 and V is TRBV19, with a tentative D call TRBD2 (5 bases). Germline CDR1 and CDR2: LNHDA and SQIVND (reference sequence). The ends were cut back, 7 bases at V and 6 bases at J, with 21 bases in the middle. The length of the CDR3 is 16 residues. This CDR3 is CASTQEGGRTSGELFF. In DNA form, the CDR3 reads TGTGCCAGTACCCAAGAAGGAGGCAGAACATCCGGGGAGCTGTTTTTT.

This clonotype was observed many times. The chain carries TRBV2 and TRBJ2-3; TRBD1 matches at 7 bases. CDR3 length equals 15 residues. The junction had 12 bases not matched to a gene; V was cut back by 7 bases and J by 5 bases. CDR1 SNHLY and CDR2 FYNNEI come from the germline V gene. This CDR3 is CASTHETGMKDTQYF. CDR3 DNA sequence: TGTGCCAGCACTCATGAGACAGGGATGAAAGATACGCAGTATTTT.

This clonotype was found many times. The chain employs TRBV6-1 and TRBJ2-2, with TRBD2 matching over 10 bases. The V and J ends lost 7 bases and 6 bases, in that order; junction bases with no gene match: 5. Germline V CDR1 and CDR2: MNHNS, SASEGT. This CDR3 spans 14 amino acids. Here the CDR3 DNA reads TGTGCCAGCAAAACTAGCGGGGAGCCCGGGGAGCTGTTTTTT. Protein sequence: CASKTSGEPGELFF.

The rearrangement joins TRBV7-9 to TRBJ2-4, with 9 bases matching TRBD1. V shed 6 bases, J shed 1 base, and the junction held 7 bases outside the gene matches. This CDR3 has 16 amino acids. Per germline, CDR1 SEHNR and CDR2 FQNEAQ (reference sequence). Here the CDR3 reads CASRGGTGSAKNIQYF. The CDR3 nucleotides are TGTGCCAGCAGAGGAGGGACAGGGTCTGCCAAAAACATTCAGTACTTC.

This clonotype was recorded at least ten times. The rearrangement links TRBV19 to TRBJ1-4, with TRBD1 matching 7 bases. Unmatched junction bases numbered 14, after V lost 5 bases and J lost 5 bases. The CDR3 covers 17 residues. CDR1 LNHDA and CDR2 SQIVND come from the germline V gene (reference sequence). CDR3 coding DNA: TGTGCCAGTAGTGCCTACAGGGGAGTGGGGTTCAATGAAAAACTGTTTTTT. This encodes CASSAYRGVGFNEKLFF.

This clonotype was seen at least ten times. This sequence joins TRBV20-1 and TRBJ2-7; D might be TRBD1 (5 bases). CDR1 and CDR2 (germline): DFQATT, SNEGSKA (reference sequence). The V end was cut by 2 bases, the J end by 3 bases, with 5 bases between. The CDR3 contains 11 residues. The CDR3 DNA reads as TGCAGTGCTAGACAGGGCTACGAGCAGTACTTC. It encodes CSARQGYEQYF.